These T cell receptor beta chains were read from a single sample in a study of T cells and Merkel cell carcinoma outcomes. TCRdb's table, derived via immunoSEQ multiplex PCR, lists solely in-frame clones and lacks some. The table has 15,000 to 19,000 clones, about 90% seen once. Sequencing was carried out using tumor tissue from Merkel cell carcinoma. These receptors were collected from a human donor with Merkel cell carcinoma. Both conserved end residues are trimmed from each CDR3. Fields, in order: J gene, V gene, CDR3 protein.

J: TRBJ2-7; V: TRBV5-1; CDR3: ASSLGDRSEQY
J: TRBJ2-2; V: TRBV5-4; CDR3: ASSLVPGANTGELF
J: TRBJ2-3; V: TRBV15; CDR3: ATSIREWRDTQY
J: TRBJ1-1; V: TRBV5-5; CDR3: ASSFGRVNTEAF
J: TRBJ2-1; V: TRBV9; CDR3: ASSVQGALWDEQF
J: TRBJ1-3; V: TRBV2; CDR3: ASTADSSGNTIY
J: TRBJ2-1; V: TRBV7-9; CDR3: ASSLGQANEQF
J: TRBJ2-7; V: TRBV30; CDR3: AAGMYEQY
J: TRBJ2-1; V: TRBV7-9; CDR3: ASSSGTSEVNEQF
J: TRBJ1-5; V: TRBV19; CDR3: ASSMTSNQPQH
J: TRBJ2-7; V: TRBV27; CDR3: ASKTSGAPYEQY
J: TRBJ1-2; V: TRBV7-9; CDR3: ASSQGTGDGYT
J: TRBJ2-3; V: TRBV5-1; CDR3: ASSFPSTDTQY
J: TRBJ2-7; V: TRBV5-1; CDR3: ASSLVGESYEQY
J: TRBJ1-5; V: TRBV6-1; CDR3: ASSGLGGRDQPQH
J: TRBJ2-5; V: TRBV4-2; CDR3: ASSPGQGGETQY
J: TRBJ2-3; V: TRBV11-2; CDR3: ASSLGSTDTQY
J: TRBJ2-7; V: TRBV2; CDR3: ASSLQQGVSSYEQY
J: TRBJ2-7; V: TRBV7-6; CDR3: ASSLAAGTSYEQY
J: TRBJ2-5; V: TRBV30; CDR3: AWTLAGWETQY
J: TRBJ2-5; V: TRBV4-2; CDR3: ASSQDRAPNLDWETQY
J: TRBJ1-2; V: TRBV29-1; CDR3: SVGDQTGGARGYT
J: TRBJ2-1; V: TRBV6-5; CDR3: ASSHSSYSYNEQF
J: TRBJ1-1; V: TRBV28; CDR3: ASSPGTGGGLTEAF
J: TRBJ2-5; V: TRBV10-3; CDR3: AIRPQGLAETQY
J: TRBJ2-6; V: TRBV6-5; CDR3: ASMRGGVNVLT
J: TRBJ2-1; V: TRBV9; CDR3: ASSPLQGPPYNEQF
J: TRBJ2-5; V: TRBV7-9; CDR3: ASSLRNPETQY
J: TRBJ2-1; V: TRBV19; CDR3: ASSIGGYRTYNEQF
J: TRBJ2-5; V: TRBV7-3; CDR3: ASSLIGSNQETQY
J: TRBJ1-1; V: TRBV5-1; CDR3: ASSFGGMNTEAF
J: TRBJ1-5; V: TRBV30; CDR3: AWKGTVAMEPQH
J: TRBJ1-1; V: TRBV19; CDR3: ASSSQGQTATEAF
J: TRBJ1-6; V: TRBV2; CDR3: ASSEDRTGIRNNSPLH
J: TRBJ2-1; V: TRBV12-5; CDR3: ASALSPREQF
J: TRBJ2-1; V: TRBV7-2; CDR3: ASSLSSGGSYNEQF
J: TRBJ2-7; V: TRBV30; CDR3: AWSGGNGDEQY
J: TRBJ2-3; V: TRBV4-1; CDR3: ASSQDWGQAFTDTQY
J: TRBJ1-3; V: TRBV6-1; CDR3: ASSESSGNTIY
J: TRBJ2-1; V: TRBV5-1; CDR3: ASSLGGETNEQF
J: TRBJ1-6; V: TRBV9; CDR3: ASSVQGTYNSPLH
J: TRBJ1-2; V: TRBV6-1; CDR3: ASSEALRGRDGYT